Following are 7 T cell receptor beta chains from one sample sequenced in a study of cytomegalovirus exposure and HLA in healthy donors. The PCR had 60 Vbeta and 13 Jbeta primers. Clones were read by immunoSEQ multiplex PCR, and TCRdb kept only the in-frame ones, dropping some. This table lists 100,000 to 150,000 clones. The sequenced sample was PBMCs. These receptors all stem from a middle-aged woman in good health and CMV-seronegative.

This chain uses TRBV7-2 with TRBJ2-5; 11 nucleotides align to TRBD2. V shed 6 bases and J 6 bases; nucleotides not matched to a gene: 6. The CDR3 extends over 14 amino acids. Looked up from germline, CDR1 is SGHTA and CDR2 is FQGNSA. The CDR3 coding sequence is TGTGCCAGCAGGCCGACTAGCGGGGTGCAGACCCAGTACTTC. It is translated as CASRPTSGVQTQYF.

The J gene is TRBJ2-2, the V gene TRBV19, with D possibly matching TRBD2 (5 bases). Germline CDR1 LNHDA, CDR2 SQIVND (reference sequence). The CDR3 spans 15 residues. V was shortened by 11 bases and J by 5 bases, with 21 bases between the two germline ends. The CDR3 loop is CASYMGCEGTGELFF. The CDR3 coding sequence is TGTGCCTCCTATATGGGATGTGAGGGTACCGGGGAGCTGTTTTTT.

This CDR3 reads CASSFGNEQFF. Written as DNA, the CDR3 is TGTGCCAGCAGCTTCGGGAATGAGCAGTTCTTC. The V gene is TRBV11-3, the J gene TRBJ2-1; D unclear. The V gene's germline CDR1 is SGHNT and CDR2 YENEEA. The CDR3 spans 11 residues. Trimming left V 3 bases short and J 7 bases short, with 4 bases between.

This chain links TRBV6-6 with TRBJ1-1; D uncertain. The CDR3 has 13 residues. CDR1 is MNHNY, CDR2 SVGAGI, per germline (reference sequence). The germline V and J ends were trimmed by 5 bases and 1 base, with 8 bases remaining between them. This chain's CDR3 is CASSQRENTEAFF. In DNA, the CDR3 is TGTGCCAGCAGTCAGCGGGAGAACACTGAAGCTTTCTTT.

The V and J genes are TRBV5-6 and TRBJ2-7; the D gene is possibly TRBD1 (5 bases). This CDR3 has 14 residues. Germline V CDR1 and CDR2: SGHDT, YYEEEE. Trimming took off 1 base at V and 2 bases at J, with 10 bases between the two ends. The CDR3: CASSLQGRTYEQYF. CDR3 DNA sequence: TGTGCCAGCAGCTTGCAGGGCCGCACCTACGAGCAGTACTTC.

The chain carries TRBV5-1 and TRBJ2-7; TRBD1 matches at 8 bases. Trimming cost V 3 bases and J 6 bases; bases outside gene matches: 5. The CDR3 consists of 13 residues. Germline CDR1 SGHRS, CDR2 YFSETQ. Here the CDR3 DNA reads TGCGCCAGCAGCTGGCAGGGGACAGGCGAGCAGTACGTC. Its protein product is CASSWQGTGEQYV.

The rearrangement joins TRBV2 to TRBJ2-2; D call uncertain. Germline values: CDR1 SNHLY, CDR2 FYNNEI. The CDR3 runs to 15 residues. With 1 base removed from V and 4 bases from J, the gap between germline ends came to 10 bases. In DNA, the CDR3 is TGTGCCAGCAGTGAAGGGTGGAGAGGCACCGGGGAGCTGTTTTTT. It codes for CASSEGWRGTGELFF.